Listed below are T cell receptor beta chains from one sample, sequenced in a study of cytomegalovirus exposure and HLA in healthy donors. Generated by immunoSEQ multiplex PCR, the TCRdb table keeps only in-frame clones and is missing some. Here the sample spans approximately 170,000 clones, around 85% being singletons. Sequenced input: PBMCs. These receptor sequences come from a man aged 18 to 30 in good health and CMV-seropositive. Both conserved end residues are part of each CDR3. A D gene is named only where the DNA matches it firmly. Only some rows state a clone size, as once, few, many or a class for expanded clones.

TRBV4-2	TRBJ2-1	-	-	TGTGCCAGCAGCCAAGACTGGAGCTCCTACAATGAGCAGTTCTTC	CASSQDWSSYNEQFF
TRBV2	TRBJ2-7	TRBD1	-	TGTGCCAGCAGTGTAGGGACAGGGAATTACGAGCAGTACTTC	CASSVGTGNYEQYF
TRBV7-9	TRBJ2-7	-	-	TGTGCCAGCAGCCAAGGTGGAGCTGCGAGCTCCTACGAGCAGTACTTC	CASSQGGAASSYEQYF
TRBV5-1	TRBJ2-7	TRBD1	-	TGCGCCAGCAGCTTCGACAGGGGCCACGAGCAGTACTTC	CASSFDRGHEQYF
TRBV11-1	TRBJ2-1	-	-	TGTGCCAGCAGCTTAAAAGCGCAGAACAATGAGCAGTTCTTC	CASSLKAQNNEQFF
TRBV11-2	TRBJ2-1	TRBD2	-	TGTGCCAGCAGCCTCGGGACTAGCCTCGGCGAGCAGTTCTTC	CASSLGTSLGEQFF
TRBV28	TRBJ1-1	-	-	TGTGCCAGCATCCTTGTCGGTAGCACTGAAGCTTTCTTT	CASILVGSTEAFF
TRBV6-5	TRBJ1-4	-	-	TGTGCCAGCAGTTACTCGCCCGGAGGGATTGGAGAAAAACTGTTTTTT	CASSYSPGGIGEKLFF
TRBV9	TRBJ1-1	TRBD1	-	TGTGCCAGCAGCGCCCGAACAGGGGAGAGGGACACTGAAGCTTTCTTT	CASSARTGERDTEAFF
TRBV11-2	TRBJ2-1	TRBD2	-	TGTGCCAGCAGCCGGACAGCGGGAGGTTACAATGAGCAGTTCTTC	CASSRTAGGYNEQFF
TRBV5-1	TRBJ2-5	-	-	TGCGCCAGCAGCTTGACTCCCAGCGATCTACAAGAGACCCAGTACTTC	CASSLTPSDLQETQYF
TRBV27	TRBJ2-7	TRBD2	-	TGTGCCAGCAGTGGACTAGCGGGATCCTTGGAGCAGTACTTC	CASSGLAGSLEQYF
TRBV15	TRBJ1-4	-	-	TGTGCCACCAGCAGCGAGGGGGATGAAAAACTGTTTTTT	CATSSEGDEKLFF
TRBV6-5	TRBJ2-3	-	few	TGTGCCAGCAGGATACAGGGTTTGGGCTCAGATACGCAGTATTTT	CASRIQGLGSDTQYF
TRBV7-8	TRBJ1-2	-	few	TGTGCCAGCAGTTACAGCTATGGCTACACCTTC	CASSYSYGYTF
TRBV2	TRBJ1-1	-	few	TGTGCCAGCAGAGCTAAAGGGGGAGCTTTCTTT	CASRAKGGAFF
TRBV15	TRBJ1-5	TRBD1	-	TGTGCCACCAGCAGAGAGGGACAGGAGGGTTATCAAAAGCCCCAGCATTTT	CATSREGQEGYQKPQHF
TRBV29-1	TRBJ1-1	-	-	TGCAGCGTTGAAGATCACCGAGGGGGACCCATTCAAGCTTTCTTT	CSVEDHRGGPIQAFF